This TCR beta chain was found in a study of T-cell memory formation after mild COVID-19. This clonotype occurred a few times. As yet, its antigen is unknown. Whole-study results and caveats: Balance between CD4 and CD8 was seen in clones contracting day 15 to 85, and a CD4+ lean was seen in later expanders. The main location of contracting CD4+ clones was CM and EM, and that of contracting CD8+ clones was EMRA.

TCRdb re-called the 5' RACE reads with MiXCR, one entry per CDR3 protein. The sample carries roughly 560,000 distinct CDR3 sequences, about a fifth recorded once. With 0 bases removed from V and 8 bases from J, the gap between germline ends came to 16 bases. CDR3 size: 14 residues. The germline CDR1 and CDR2 sequences are GTSNPN and SVGIG (reference sequence). This receptor was obtained from an adult woman who had mild COVID-19 (a few samples of this study predate the infection). Cell type and time point are not known. The chain is built from TRBV30 and TRBJ1-2; D is ambiguous. Specimen: PBMCs or a T cell subset sorted from them (not recorded which). This CDR3 is CAWSVLAPSGGYTF. The CDR3 bases are TGTGCCTGGAGTGTACTTGCGCCTTCTGGGGGCTACACCTTC. Variable domain in full (rest from reference TRBV30 and TRBJ1-2): SQTIHQWPATLVQPVGSPLSLECTVEGTSNPNLYWYRQAAGRGLQLLFYSVGIGQISSEVPQNLSASRPQDRQFILSSKKLLLSDSGFYLCAWSVLAPSGGYTFGSGTRLTVV.